These T cell receptor beta chains were read from a single sample in a study of T-cell memory formation after mild COVID-19. TCRdb processed the 5' RACE reads anew with MiXCR; each CDR3 protein has one entry. The table lists about 600,000 distinct CDR3 sequences, about 20% of them singletons. Source material: PBMCs or a T cell subset sorted from them (not recorded which). These receptors originate from an adult woman who had mild COVID-19 (a few samples of this study predate the infection). Cell type and time point are not known. Each CDR3 is given with its conserved first and last residue. The D gene is left open where the match is weak. Some rows mark clone size as missing; the rest say once, few, many or name a class of expanded clone.

abundance: few; v_gene: TRBV7-2; d_gene: -; j_gene: TRBJ2-1; CDR3aa: CASSFTRNEQFF; CDR3nt: TGTGCCAGCAGCTTCACTCGAAATGAGCAGTTCTTC
abundance: -; v_gene: TRBV5-5; d_gene: TRBD1; j_gene: TRBJ2-3; CDR3aa: CASSKGTGEAYTQYF; CDR3nt: TGTGCCAGCAGCAAGGGGACAGGGGAGGCGTATACGCAGTATTTT
abundance: -; v_gene: TRBV7-9; d_gene: TRBD2; j_gene: TRBJ2-7; CDR3aa: CASSSGRIPNEQYF; CDR3nt: TGTGCCAGCAGCTCCGGGAGGATCCCTAACGAGCAGTACTTC
abundance: -; v_gene: TRBV29-1; d_gene: -; j_gene: TRBJ2-7; CDR3aa: CSVVLAPSYEQYF; CDR3nt: TGCAGCGTTGTACTAGCTCCATCCTACGAGCAGTACTTC
abundance: -; v_gene: TRBV7-2; d_gene: -; j_gene: TRBJ1-3; CDR3aa: CASSSDPSGNTIYF; CDR3nt: TGTGCCAGCAGCTCAGACCCCTCTGGAAACACCATATATTTT
abundance: -; v_gene: TRBV14; d_gene: TRBD1; j_gene: TRBJ1-2; CDR3aa: CASSQRTGTANYGYTF; CDR3nt: TGTGCCAGCAGCCAGAGGACCGGGACAGCAAACTATGGCTACACCTTC
abundance: few; v_gene: TRBV3-1; d_gene: -; j_gene: TRBJ2-1; CDR3aa: CASSQDVVLRQNNEQFF; CDR3nt: TGTGCCAGCAGCCAAGATGTTGTCCTAAGGCAGAACAATGAGCAGTTCTTC
abundance: few; v_gene: TRBV6-5; d_gene: -; j_gene: TRBJ1-2; CDR3aa: CASSYAGIKNYGYTF; CDR3nt: TGTGCCAGCAGTTACGCAGGGATCAAGAACTATGGCTACACCTTC
abundance: few; v_gene: TRBV5-5; d_gene: -; j_gene: TRBJ1-2; CDR3aa: CASSFQNNYGYTF; CDR3nt: TGTGCCAGCAGCTTTCAGAATAACTATGGCTACACCTTC
abundance: few; v_gene: TRBV12-3/TRBV12-4; d_gene: TRBD2; j_gene: TRBJ2-5; CDR3aa: CASSLLAVYQETQYF; CDR3nt: TGTGCCAGCAGTTTACTAGCGGTGTACCAAGAGACCCAGTACTTC
abundance: -; v_gene: TRBV20-1; d_gene: TRBD1; j_gene: TRBJ1-4; CDR3aa: CSARGGQGTNEKLFF; CDR3nt: TGCAGTGCTAGGGGTGGACAGGGGACTAATGAAAAACTGTTTTTT
abundance: few; v_gene: TRBV5-1; d_gene: -; j_gene: TRBJ1-1; CDR3aa: CASSLGVTGSLPGLNTEAFF; CDR3nt: TGCGCCAGCAGCTTGGGGGTAACCGGGAGCTTACCGGGGCTGAACACTGAAGCTTTCTTT
abundance: -; v_gene: TRBV23-1; d_gene: -; j_gene: TRBJ1-5; CDR3aa: CTTTQGNQPQHF; CDR3nt: TGCACCACTACGCAGGGCAATCAGCCCCAGCATTTT
abundance: -; v_gene: TRBV2; d_gene: -; j_gene: TRBJ1-2; CDR3aa: CASRGRRSNYGYTF; CDR3nt: TGTGCCAGCAGAGGGAGGCGCTCTAACTATGGCTACACCTTC
abundance: -; v_gene: TRBV6-5; d_gene: -; j_gene: TRBJ1-1; CDR3aa: CASSYQPAVSNTEAFF; CDR3nt: TGTGCCAGCAGTTACCAACCCGCGGTTTCGAACACTGAAGCTTTCTTT
abundance: once; v_gene: TRBV4-1; d_gene: -; j_gene: TRBJ1-4; CDR3aa: CASSQGEFSEKLFF; CDR3nt: TGCGCCAGCAGCCAAGGGGAATTCAGTGAAAAACTGTTTTTT
abundance: few; v_gene: TRBV3-1; d_gene: TRBD1; j_gene: TRBJ2-7; CDR3aa: CASSQAGGRHEQYF; CDR3nt: TGTGCCAGCAGCCAAGCAGGGGGCCGGCACGAGCAGTACTTC
abundance: few; v_gene: TRBV18; d_gene: TRBD1; j_gene: TRBJ1-2; CDR3aa: CASSTYSGQGDTF; CDR3nt: TGTGCCAGCTCAACCTACTCGGGACAGGGTGACACCTTC
abundance: many; v_gene: TRBV12-3/TRBV12-4; d_gene: -; j_gene: TRBJ2-1; CDR3aa: CASSLLAINEQFF; CDR3nt: TGTGCCAGCAGTTTGTTGGCTATCAATGAGCAGTTCTTC
abundance: -; v_gene: TRBV13; d_gene: -; j_gene: TRBJ1-2; CDR3aa: CASSLSRRGVFGYTF; CDR3nt: TGTGCCAGCAGCTTAAGTCGTCGAGGGGTTTTTGGCTACACCTTC
abundance: -; v_gene: TRBV2; d_gene: TRBD2; j_gene: TRBJ2-3; CDR3aa: CASSEGTSGGADTQYF; CDR3nt: TGTGCCAGCAGTGAAGGGACTAGCGGGGGGGCAGATACGCAGTATTTT
abundance: few; v_gene: TRBV11-2; d_gene: TRBD1; j_gene: TRBJ2-1; CDR3aa: CASSFGNRDSNEQFF; CDR3nt: TGTGCCAGCAGCTTCGGGAATCGGGACAGCAATGAGCAGTTCTTC
abundance: -; v_gene: TRBV4-1; d_gene: TRBD1; j_gene: TRBJ2-7; CDR3aa: CASSQPLGGTGTSTYEQYF; CDR3nt: TGCGCCAGCAGCCAACCTCTTGGTGGGACAGGGACAAGTACCTACGAGCAGTACTTC
abundance: few; v_gene: TRBV13; d_gene: -; j_gene: TRBJ1-2; CDR3aa: CASLEGGGYTF; CDR3nt: TGTGCCAGCCTTGAAGGAGGGGGCTACACCTTC
abundance: few; v_gene: TRBV5-5; d_gene: -; j_gene: TRBJ2-1; CDR3aa: CASSRHDGGEQFF; CDR3nt: TGTGCCAGCAGCCGGCACGACGGAGGGGAGCAGTTCTTC
abundance: -; v_gene: TRBV6-5; d_gene: -; j_gene: TRBJ1-5; CDR3aa: CASSRGGRGPQHF; CDR3nt: TGTGCCAGCAGCCGAGGAGGAAGAGGGCCCCAGCATTTT